The 31 T cell receptor beta chains reported below all come from one sample, sequenced in a study of blood T cell repertoires in COVID-19. Assay used: immunoSEQ multiplex PCR; TCRdb lists only in-frame clones, some missing. The sample has some 220,000 clones, about 85% seen once; the top ten hold roughly 4.6%. Sequences were obtained from peripheral blood. These receptors came from an older woman who had recovered from COVID-19.

Only a few counts were recorded for this clone. This chain uses TRBV7-6 with TRBJ2-4; a weak D match, TRBD2 (5 bases). Trimming pared 5 bases from V and 6 bases from J, leaving 17 bases between. The CDR3 sequence is 15 residues long. Per the germline V gene, CDR1 is SGHVS and CDR2 is FNYEAQ. For the CDR3, the DNA is TGTGCCAGCAGCGCCAAGGGCAGACTAACAAACATTCAGTACTTC. Its protein product is CASSAKGRLTNIQYF.

The chain combines TRBV2 with TRBJ2-5, with 9 positions matching TRBD2. CDR1 is SNHLY and CDR2 is FYNNEI in the germline V gene. The CDR3 is 13 residues long. J gave up 5 bases and V 8 bases, and 6 bases lay outside the gene matches. CDR3 sequence reads: CASHGAGGETQYF. The CDR3 coding sequence is TGTGCCAGCCACGGAGCGGGGGGTGAGACCCAGTACTTC. Variable domain in full (rest from reference TRBV2 and TRBJ2-5): EPEVTQTPSHQVTQMGQEVILRCVPISNHLYFYWYRQILGQKVEFLVSFYNNEISEKSEIFDDQFSVERPDGSNFTLKIRSTKLEDSAMYFCASHGAGGETQYFGPGTRLLVL.

The V call is TRBV4-1, the J call TRBJ2-2, with a tentative D call TRBD2 (7 bases). The CDR3 sequence is 16 residues long. V lost 1 base and J 6 bases, leaving 15 bases between the germline ends. Germline CDR1 MGHRA, CDR2 YSYEKL. The CDR3 DNA reads TGCGCCAGCAGCCAAGGACCCGGGGGGCGCGCCGGGGAGCTGTTTTTT. This codes for CASSQGPGGRAGELFF.

This clone was seen just once. The chain links TRBV3-1 (or the pseudogene TRBV3-2) to TRBJ1-6; D is perhaps TRBD1 (5 bases). Germline lookup yields CDR1 LGHDT and CDR2 YNNKEL (reference sequence). The ends were cut back, 9 bases at V and 8 bases at J, with 17 bases in the middle. The CDR3 contains 14 residues. The CDR3: CASTSDGGYSPLHF. CDR3 sequence (DNA): TGTGCCAGTACGTCGGACGGGGGTTATTCACCCCTCCACTTT.

The V call is TRBV7-3, the J call TRBJ1-2; 8 nucleotides agree with TRBD1. Germline-derived CDR1 and CDR2 are SGHTA and FQGTGA. The CDR3 consists of 13 residues. V trimming: 5 bases; J trimming: 7 bases; junction bases outside the gene matches: 6. Written as DNA, the CDR3 is TGTGCCAGCAGCCAGGACAGGGCGGGTGGCTACACCTTC. Its protein product is CASSQDRAGGYTF. The variable domain in full, completed from reference TRBV7-3 and TRBJ1-2, reads GAGVSQTPSNKVTEKGKYVELRCDPISGHTALYWYRQSLGQGPEFLIYFQGTGAADDSGLPNDRFFAVRPEGSVSTLKIQRTERGDSAVYLCASSQDRAGGYTFGSGTRLTVV.

The genes are TRBV19 and TRBJ2-2; TRBD1 agrees at 10 bases. Germline V gene sequence: CDR1 LNHDA, CDR2 SQIVND (reference sequence). This CDR3 is built from 16 residues. The V segment lost 8 bases and the J segment 7 bases; nucleotides outside the gene matches: 13. CDR3 loop: CASLPSTGGDVGELFF. CDR3 nucleotides: TGTGCCAGTTTACCCTCGACAGGGGGCGATGTCGGGGAGCTGTTTTTT.

The chain couples TRBV2 to TRBJ2-3, with D possibly being TRBD2 (5 bases). V gave up 7 bases and J gave up 12 bases, with 14 bases separating them. There are 11 residues in the CDR3. Germline V CDR1 and CDR2: SNHLY, FYNNEI. The CDR3 bases are TGTGCCAGCACCGACGACGGGGTTCAGTATTTT. It translates to CASTDDGVQYF.

The V gene is TRBV6-5, the J gene TRBJ1-1, with 9 bases that match TRBD1. Unmatched junction bases numbered 6, after V lost 2 bases and J lost 5 bases. This CDR3 is 15 amino acids long. Germline lookup yields CDR1 MNHEY and CDR2 SVGAGI. The CDR3 spells CASSYRTGGGTEAFF. The CDR3 coding sequence is TGTGCCAGCAGTTACAGAACAGGGGGCGGGACTGAAGCTTTCTTT.

This clone appeared once. The chain links TRBV18 to TRBJ2-3; D ambiguous. Germline V CDR1 and CDR2: KGHSH, LQKENI. V gave up 2 bases and J gave up 3 bases, with 6 bases separating them. The CDR3 is 13 residues long. The CDR3 bases are TGTGCCAGCTCACCAAGCAAGACAGATACGCAGTATTTT. Protein: CASSPSKTDTQYF. Full variable domain (outside the CDR3, taken from reference TRBV18 and TRBJ2-3): NAGVMQNPRHLVRRRGQEARLRCSPMKGHSHVYWYRQLPEEGLKFMVYLQKENIIDESGMPKERFSAEFPKEGPSILRIQQVVRGDSAAYFCASSPSKTDTQYFGPGTRLTVL.

The chain is built from TRBV9 and TRBJ2-3, with 8 bases matching TRBD2. Trimming at V came to 1 base and at J to 2 bases, leaving 9 bases not matched to a gene. Germline V gene data show CDR1 as SGDLS and CDR2 as YYNGEE. CDR3 length: 17 residues. The CDR3 protein is CASSVLEAGEITDTQYF. CDR3 in DNA: TGTGCCAGCAGCGTATTAGAAGCGGGGGAGATCACAGATACGCAGTATTTT.

The rearrangement links TRBV7-3 to TRBJ2-1; 7 nucleotides align to TRBD2. There are 16 residues in the CDR3. V gave up 4 bases and J gave up 2 bases; unmatched junction bases: 8. The V gene's germline CDR1 is SGHTA and CDR2 FQGTGA. CDR3 sequence reads: CASSSPKRGAYNEQFF. CDR3 in DNA: TGTGCCAGCAGCTCCCCCAAGCGGGGAGCCTACAATGAGCAGTTCTTC.

The J gene is TRBJ1-3, the V gene TRBV27; the match to TRBD1 covers 7 bases. The V and J ends lost 3 bases and 0 bases, in that order; junction bases with no gene match: 8. The CDR3 has 17 residues. Germline loops: CDR1 MNHEY, CDR2 SMNVEV (reference sequence). In DNA, the CDR3 is TGTGCCAGCAGTTTTAGCGACAGGGCGAACTCTGGAAACACCATATATTTT. This sequence encodes CASSFSDRANSGNTIYF.

This clone was counted only a few times. The V and J genes are TRBV6-2 or TRBV6-3 and TRBJ2-2; maybe TRBD1 (6 bases). V lost 6 bases to trimming and J lost 5 bases, with 13 bases between them. CDR3 length: 14 residues. Germline-derived CDR1 and CDR2 are MNHEY and SVGEGT. CDR3 coding DNA: TGTGCCAGCAGCCCAGGGGCAGAAACCGGGGAGCTGTTTTTT. Translated: CASSPGAETGELFF.

This chain uses TRBV18 with TRBJ1-1, with D possibly being TRBD1 (5 bases). V was cut by 2 bases and J by 2 bases, with 9 bases left in between. The germline V gene has CDR1 KGHSH and CDR2 LQKENI. The length of the CDR3 is 14 residues. The CDR3: CASSPMQGNTEAFF. The CDR3 DNA sequence: TGTGCCAGCTCACCAATGCAGGGTAACACTGAAGCTTTCTTT. Full variable domain (outside the CDR3, taken from reference TRBV18 and TRBJ1-1): NAGVMQNPRHLVRRRGQEARLRCSPMKGHSHVYWYRQLPEEGLKFMVYLQKENIIDESGMPKERFSAEFPKEGPSILRIQQVVRGDSAAYFCASSPMQGNTEAFFGQGTRLTVV.

This clone was seen just once. CDR3 in amino acids: CASSPSSSGNTEAFF. CDR3 DNA: TGTGCCAGCAGCCCCTCGAGCTCCGGGAACACTGAAGCTTTCTTT. The rearrangement links TRBV11-3 to TRBJ1-1; D is unresolved. V lost 5 bases and J lost 1, with 14 bases in between. This CDR3 is 15 amino acids long. CDR1 is SGHNT, CDR2 YENEEA, per germline. The full variable domain, rest sourced from reference TRBV11-3 and TRBJ1-1, is EAGVVQSPRYKIIEKKQPVAFWCNPISGHNTLYWYLQNLGQGPELLIRYENEEAVDDSQLPKDRFSAERLKGVDSTLKIQPAELGDSAVYLCASSPSSSGNTEAFFGQGTRLTVV.

The chain joins TRBV3-1 (or the pseudogene TRBV3-2) to TRBJ1-2; 9 nucleotides align to TRBD1. The CDR3 spans 15 residues. The trim removed 3 bases at V and 2 bases at J, leaving 4 bases unmatched. Germline V gene data show CDR1 as LGHDT and CDR2 as YNNKEL (reference sequence). The CDR3 is CASSQGQGRNYGYTF. Written as DNA, the CDR3 is TGTGCCAGCAGCCAGGGACAGGGAAGAAACTATGGCTACACCTTC.

The chain couples TRBV19 to TRBJ1-2; 9 bases are shared with TRBD1. This CDR3 is built from 13 residues. From germline, CDR1 is LNHDA and CDR2 SQIVND (reference sequence). The junction had 5 bases not matched to a gene; V was cut back by 5 bases and J by 7 bases. CDR3 sequence (DNA): TGTGCCAGTAGTGCGGGACAGGGAACTGGCTACACCTTC. Translation: CASSAGQGTGYTF.

The V call is TRBV5-8, the J call TRBJ1-1; 7 nucleotides line up with TRBD1. Per germline, CDR1 SGHTS and CDR2 YDEGEE. Trimming at V came to 2 bases and at J to 0 bases, leaving 7 bases not matched to a gene. CDR3 length equals 16 residues. The CDR3 loop reads CASSFIYTGVNTEAFF. DNA of the CDR3: TGTGCCAGCAGCTTTATTTATACAGGGGTGAACACTGAAGCTTTCTTT.

In its sample, this clone was seen once. This sequence joins TRBV5-6 and TRBJ1-2, with D tentatively TRBD1 (5 bases). CDR3 length: 14 amino acids. The germline V gene has CDR1 SGHDT and CDR2 YYEEEE. Trimming shortened V by 3 bases and J by 4 bases, and 13 bases separated the two germline ends. The CDR3 bases are TGTGCCAGCAGCTACCAGGGCCAATCCTATGGCTACACCTTC. Amino acids: CASSYQGQSYGYTF.

The J gene is TRBJ2-1, the V gene TRBV19; perhaps TRBD1 as D (6 bases). CDR1 is LNHDA, CDR2 SQIVND, per germline (reference sequence). The ends were cut back, 2 bases at V and 7 bases at J, with 18 bases in the middle. This CDR3 is built from 16 residues. This chain's CDR3 is CASSITRGRVVNEQFF. CDR3 bases: TGTGCCAGTAGTATAACCAGGGGCCGCGTTGTTAATGAGCAGTTCTTC. The entire variable domain, with the rest obtained from reference TRBV19 and TRBJ2-1, is as follows: DGGITQSPKYLFRKEGQNVTLSCEQNLNHDAMYWYRQDPGQGLRLIYYSQIVNDFQKGDIAEGYSVSREKKESFPLTVTSAQKNPTAFYLCASSITRGRVVNEQFFGPGTRLTVL.

As to this clone: A junction end diverges from the germline sequence, so it may reflect a read error. This CDR3 reads CASSLGPLTGPAVF. DNA for the CDR3: TGTGCCAGCAGTTTAGGCCCCCTCACAGGGCCCGCCGTCTTT. This chain connects TRBV27 to TRBJ1-5; possible D gene TRBD1, 6 bases. This CDR3 spans 14 amino acids. Germline values: CDR1 MNHEY, CDR2 SMNVEV (reference sequence).

The rearrangement joins TRBV6-1 to TRBJ1-1; D may be TRBD1 (5 bases). There are 15 residues in the CDR3. The V and J ends lost 2 bases and 1 base respectively, with 11 bases between them. Germline loops: CDR1 MNHNS, CDR2 SASEGT. The CDR3 loop is CASSENPGGNTEAFF. The CDR3 DNA sequence: TGTGCCAGCAGTGAAAATCCGGGGGGGAACACTGAAGCTTTCTTT.

J is TRBJ1-4 and V is TRBV4-1, with a possible D match to TRBD1 (5 bases). This CDR3 spans 17 amino acids. V was trimmed by 7 bases and J by 0 bases, leaving 18 bases between them. CDR1 is MGHRA, CDR2 YSYEKL, per germline. The CDR3 DNA is TGCGCCAGCACCCGAAGCGGGGGGGGTTCAACTAATGAAAAACTGTTTTTT. Its translation is CASTRSGGGSTNEKLFF.

This clone showed up just once. The V and J genes are TRBV3-1 (or the pseudogene TRBV3-2) and TRBJ1-4, with D tentatively TRBD1 (5 bases). Germline V lookup: CDR1 LGHDT, CDR2 YNNKEL (reference sequence). This CDR3 region has 16 residues. The V and J ends lost 0 bases and 8 bases respectively, with 16 bases between them. The CDR3 DNA reads TGTGCCAGCAGCCAAGATTTAGGGGCGGGGCGGGAAAAACTGTTTTTT. Its protein product is CASSQDLGAGREKLFF.

This clone has just one count. V gene TRBV19 combines with J gene TRBJ2-7; maybe TRBD1 (6 bases). This CDR3 comprises 12 residues. The germline V gene has CDR1 LNHDA and CDR2 SQIVND (reference sequence). Trimming left V 10 bases short and J 1 base short, with 11 bases between. CDR3 bases: TGTGCCACCCGGGACACATCCTACGAGCAGTACTTC. Amino acid sequence: CATRDTSYEQYF.

The chain employs TRBV30 and TRBJ2-3; 8 positions agree with TRBD2. Germline values: CDR1 GTSNPN, CDR2 SVGIG (reference sequence). V was clipped by 5 bases and J by 0 bases; unmatched bases: 7. This CDR3 spans 15 amino acids. The CDR3 loop reads CAWCFGGASTDTQYF. Written as DNA, the CDR3 is TGTGCCTGGTGCTTCGGGGGGGCGAGCACAGATACGCAGTATTTT.

The chain recombines TRBV9 with TRBJ1-2, with 7 bases that match TRBD1. Per germline, CDR1 SGDLS and CDR2 YYNGEE. V shed 4 bases and J 0 bases; nucleotides not matched to a gene: 15. This CDR3 is 18 amino acids long. The CDR3, as DNA: TGTGCCAGCAGCAACCGGGACAGTTCAGGTCGAGCTAACTATGGCTACACCTTC. Translating gives CASSNRDSSGRANYGYTF.

The chain recombines TRBV6-2 or TRBV6-3 with TRBJ2-1; 8 bases are shared with TRBD2. The ends lost 6 bases at V and 6 bases at J; junction bases unmatched: 10. Germline values: CDR1 MNHEY, CDR2 SVGEGT. CDR3 size: 15 residues. The CDR3 DNA reads as TGTGCCAGCAGCATTAGCGGGGCCAGAGGCAATGAGCAGTTCTTC. This encodes CASSISGARGNEQFF.

V usage is TRBV19 and J usage is TRBJ1-3, with 11 bases that match TRBD1. Germline CDR1 reads LNHDA; CDR2 reads SQIVND (reference sequence). The CDR3 runs to 17 residues. The ends lost 6 bases at V and 0 bases at J; junction bases unmatched: 7. The DNA of the CDR3 is TGTGCCAGTAGATCGGACAGGGGGCAAAGCTCTGGAAACACCATATATTTT. This translates into CASRSDRGQSSGNTIYF. Combining the CDR3 with reference TRBV19 and TRBJ1-3 gives the whole variable domain DGGITQSPKYLFRKEGQNVTLSCEQNLNHDAMYWYRQDPGQGLRLIYYSQIVNDFQKGDIAEGYSVSREKKESFPLTVTSAQKNPTAFYLCASRSDRGQSSGNTIYFGEGSWLTVV.

V gene TRBV5-1 combines with J gene TRBJ1-4; 10 bases agree with TRBD1. The CDR3 consists of 16 residues. Germline V lookup: CDR1 SGHRS, CDR2 YFSETQ. Germline trimming cut 4 bases from V and 6 bases from J; bases unmatched to any gene: 9. In nucleotides, the CDR3 is TGCGCCAGCAGCGTTGGTACGGGGACAGGGGATGAAAAACTGTTTTTT. Translating it yields CASSVGTGTGDEKLFF. The full variable domain, completed using reference TRBV5-1 and TRBJ1-4, is KAGVTQTPRYLIKTRGQQVTLSCSPISGHRSVSWYQQTPGQGLQFLFEYFSETQRNKGNFPGRFSGRQFSNSRSEMNVSTLELGDSALYLCASSVGTGTGDEKLFFGSGTQLSVL.

V gene TRBV5-1 combines with J gene TRBJ2-7; TRBD1 matches 11 bases. Germline assignment: CDR1 SGHRS and CDR2 YFSETQ. The CDR3 runs 15 residues. The junction had 8 bases not matched to a gene; V was cut back by 4 bases and J by 5 bases. The CDR3 nucleotides are TGCGCCAGCAGCCGGAATCCGGGACAGGGGGACGAGCAGTACTTC. This translates into CASSRNPGQGDEQYF.